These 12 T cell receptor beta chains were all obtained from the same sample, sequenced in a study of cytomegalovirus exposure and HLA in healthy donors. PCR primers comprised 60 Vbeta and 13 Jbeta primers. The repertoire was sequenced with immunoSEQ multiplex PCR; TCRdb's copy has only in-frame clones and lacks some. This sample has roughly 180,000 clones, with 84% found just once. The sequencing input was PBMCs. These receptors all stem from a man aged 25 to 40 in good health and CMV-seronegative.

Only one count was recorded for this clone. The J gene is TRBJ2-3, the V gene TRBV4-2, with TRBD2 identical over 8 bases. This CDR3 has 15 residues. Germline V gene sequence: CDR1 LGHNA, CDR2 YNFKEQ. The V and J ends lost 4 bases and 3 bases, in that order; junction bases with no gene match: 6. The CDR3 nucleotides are TGTGCCAGCAGCCCTTTGAGCGGGAGTACAGATACGCAGTATTTT. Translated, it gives CASSPLSGSTDTQYF.

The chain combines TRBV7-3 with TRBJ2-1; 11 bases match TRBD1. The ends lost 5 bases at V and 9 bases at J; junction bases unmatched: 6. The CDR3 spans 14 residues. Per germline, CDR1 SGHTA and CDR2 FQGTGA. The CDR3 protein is CASSPGQGAVEQFF. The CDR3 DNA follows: TGTGCCAGCAGCCCCGGACAGGGGGCGGTTGAGCAGTTCTTC.

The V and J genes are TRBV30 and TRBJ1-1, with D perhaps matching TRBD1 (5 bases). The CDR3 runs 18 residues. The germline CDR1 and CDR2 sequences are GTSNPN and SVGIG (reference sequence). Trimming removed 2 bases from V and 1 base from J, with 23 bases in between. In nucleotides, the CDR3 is TGTGCCTGGAGTAGGGGTCACCTCACAGCGTCCCGGAACACTGAAGCTTTCTTT. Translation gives CAWSRGHLTASRNTEAFF.

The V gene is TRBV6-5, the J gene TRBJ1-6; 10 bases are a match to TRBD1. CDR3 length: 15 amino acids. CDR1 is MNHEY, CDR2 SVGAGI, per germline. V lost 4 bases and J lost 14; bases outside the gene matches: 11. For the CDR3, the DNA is TGTGCCAGCAGTTCGTCCCGGGACAGGGGAATCTCCCTCCACTTT. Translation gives CASSSSRDRGISLHF.

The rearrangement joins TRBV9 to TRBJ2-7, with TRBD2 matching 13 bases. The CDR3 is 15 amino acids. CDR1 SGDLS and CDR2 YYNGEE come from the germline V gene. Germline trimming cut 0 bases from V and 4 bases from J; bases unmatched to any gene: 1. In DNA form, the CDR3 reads TGTGCCAGCAGCGTAGGGACTAGCGGGAGTTACGAGCAGTACTTC. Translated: CASSVGTSGSYEQYF. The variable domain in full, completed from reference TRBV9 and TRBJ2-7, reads DSGVTQTPKHLITATGQRVTLRCSPRSGDLSVYWYQQSLDQGLQFLIQYYNGEERAKGNILERFSAQQFPDLHSELNLSSLELGDSALYFCASSVGTSGSYEQYFGPGTRLTVT.

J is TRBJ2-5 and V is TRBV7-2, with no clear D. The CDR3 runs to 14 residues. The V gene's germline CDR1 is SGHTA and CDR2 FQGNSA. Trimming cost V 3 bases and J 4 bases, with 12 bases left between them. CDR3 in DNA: TGTGCCAGCAGCTTCTTTGCGCCACCAGAGACCCAGTACTTC. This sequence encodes CASSFFAPPETQYF.

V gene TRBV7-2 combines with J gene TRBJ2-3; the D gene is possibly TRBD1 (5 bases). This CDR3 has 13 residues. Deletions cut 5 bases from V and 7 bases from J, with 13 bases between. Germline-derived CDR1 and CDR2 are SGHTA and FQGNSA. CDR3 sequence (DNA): TGTGCCAGCAGCCCAACCACAGGAAATACGCAGTATTTT. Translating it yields CASSPTTGNTQYF.

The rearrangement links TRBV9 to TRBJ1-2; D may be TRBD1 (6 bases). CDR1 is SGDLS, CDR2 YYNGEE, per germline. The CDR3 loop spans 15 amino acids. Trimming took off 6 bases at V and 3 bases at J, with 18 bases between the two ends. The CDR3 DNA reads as TGTGCCAGCACCGAAACCCGGGACACCGACTATGGCTACACCTTC. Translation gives CASTETRDTDYGYTF.

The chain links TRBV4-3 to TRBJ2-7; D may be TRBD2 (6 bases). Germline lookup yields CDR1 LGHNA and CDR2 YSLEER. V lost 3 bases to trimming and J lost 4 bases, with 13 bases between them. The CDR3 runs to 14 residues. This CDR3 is CASSHGRGWYEQYF. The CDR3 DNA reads TGCGCCAGCAGCCACGGCCGGGGGTGGTACGAGCAGTACTTC.

The CDR3 DNA follows: TGTGCCAGCAGCCCCGCGAACAGGGGGTCAGAGACCCAGTACTTC. Its translation: CASSPANRGSETQYF. This sequence joins TRBV11-3 and TRBJ2-5; 8 nucleotides match TRBD1. CDR3 size: 15 residues. Per germline, CDR1 SGHNT and CDR2 YENEEA. V shed 5 bases, J shed 4 bases, and the junction held 9 bases outside the gene matches.

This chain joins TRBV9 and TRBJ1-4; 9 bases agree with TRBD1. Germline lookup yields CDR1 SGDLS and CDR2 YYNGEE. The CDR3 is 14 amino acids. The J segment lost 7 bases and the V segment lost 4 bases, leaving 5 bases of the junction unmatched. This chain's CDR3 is CASSTSDRGEKLFF. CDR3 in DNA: TGTGCCAGCAGCACCTCGGACAGGGGTGAAAAACTGTTTTTT.

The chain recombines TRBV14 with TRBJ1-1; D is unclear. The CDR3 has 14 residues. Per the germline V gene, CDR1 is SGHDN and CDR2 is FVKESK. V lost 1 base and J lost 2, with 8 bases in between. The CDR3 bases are TGTGCCAGCAGCCAAGGGGGAGGCAACACTGAAGCTTTCTTT. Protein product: CASSQGGGNTEAFF.